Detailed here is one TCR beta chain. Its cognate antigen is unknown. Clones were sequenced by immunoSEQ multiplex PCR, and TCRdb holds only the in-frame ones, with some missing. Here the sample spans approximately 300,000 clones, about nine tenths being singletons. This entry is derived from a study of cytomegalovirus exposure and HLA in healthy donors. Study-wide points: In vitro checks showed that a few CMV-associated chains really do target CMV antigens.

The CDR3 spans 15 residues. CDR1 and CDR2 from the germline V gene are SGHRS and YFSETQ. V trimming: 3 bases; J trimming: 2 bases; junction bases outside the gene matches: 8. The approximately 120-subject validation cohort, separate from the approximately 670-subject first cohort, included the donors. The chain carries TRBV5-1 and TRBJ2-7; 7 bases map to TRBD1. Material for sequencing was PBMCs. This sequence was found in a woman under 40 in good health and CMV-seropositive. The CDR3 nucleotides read TGCGCCAGCAGCTCGGGACAGACAGTCGCCTACGAGCAGTACTTC. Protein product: CASSSGQTVAYEQYF. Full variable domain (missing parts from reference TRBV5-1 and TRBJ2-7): KAGVTQTPRYLIKTRGQQVTLSCSPISGHRSVSWYQQTPGQGLQFLFEYFSETQRNKGNFPGRFSGRQFSNSRSEMNVSTLELGDSALYLCASSSGQTVAYEQYFGPGTRLTVT.